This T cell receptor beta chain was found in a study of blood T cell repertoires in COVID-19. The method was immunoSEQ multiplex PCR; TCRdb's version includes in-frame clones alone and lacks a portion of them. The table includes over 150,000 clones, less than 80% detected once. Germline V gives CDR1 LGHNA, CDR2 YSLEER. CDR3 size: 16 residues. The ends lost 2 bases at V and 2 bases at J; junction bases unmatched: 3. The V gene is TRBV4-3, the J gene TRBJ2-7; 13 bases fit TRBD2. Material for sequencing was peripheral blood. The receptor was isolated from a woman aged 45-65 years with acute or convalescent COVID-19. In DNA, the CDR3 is TGCGCCAGCAGCCAACTCGGACTAGCGGGAGCCTACGAGCAGTACTTC. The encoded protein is CASSQLGLAGAYEQYF.